This T cell receptor beta chain derives from a study of cytomegalovirus exposure and HLA in healthy donors. Broader study findings: In a later analysis, HLA-associated TCR beta chains were more clonally expanded than equally common others.

Primers included in the PCR were 60 Vbeta and 13 Jbeta primers. Sequencing was performed with immunoSEQ multiplex PCR; in TCRdb, only in-frame clones are kept and a portion is missing. The sample lists approximately 210,000 clones, about 75% seen once, with around 1.9% in the top ten. The germline V gene encodes CDR1 LNHDA and CDR2 SQIVND (reference sequence). The V and J ends lost 7 bases and 0 bases respectively, with 4 bases between them. This CDR3 is 13 amino acids long. With respect to this clone: Its antigen is not known.

The chain uses TRBV19 and TRBJ2-6; D ambiguous. The receptor was isolated from a male donor in good health and CMV-seronegative. Sequences were obtained from PBMCs. The CDR3 loop reads CASKASGANVLTF. CDR3 nucleotides: TGTGCCAGTAAAGCCTCTGGGGCCAACGTCCTGACTTTC.